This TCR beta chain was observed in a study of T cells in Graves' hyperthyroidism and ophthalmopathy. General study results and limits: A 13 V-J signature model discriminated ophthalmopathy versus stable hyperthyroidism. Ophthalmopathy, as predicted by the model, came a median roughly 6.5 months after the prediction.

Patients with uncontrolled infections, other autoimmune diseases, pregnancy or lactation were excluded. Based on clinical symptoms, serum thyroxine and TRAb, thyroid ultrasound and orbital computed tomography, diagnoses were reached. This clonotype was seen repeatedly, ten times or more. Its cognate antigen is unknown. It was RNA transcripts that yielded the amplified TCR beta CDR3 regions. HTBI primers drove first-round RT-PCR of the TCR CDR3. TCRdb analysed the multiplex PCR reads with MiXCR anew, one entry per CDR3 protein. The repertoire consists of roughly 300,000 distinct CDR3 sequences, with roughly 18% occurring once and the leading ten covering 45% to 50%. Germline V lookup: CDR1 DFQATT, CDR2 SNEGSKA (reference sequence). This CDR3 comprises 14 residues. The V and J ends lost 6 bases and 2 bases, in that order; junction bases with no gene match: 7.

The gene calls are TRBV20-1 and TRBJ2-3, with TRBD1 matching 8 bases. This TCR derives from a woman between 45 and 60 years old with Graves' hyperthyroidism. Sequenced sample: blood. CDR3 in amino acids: CSAPRTGITDTQYF. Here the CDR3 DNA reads TGCAGTGCACCCCGGACAGGGATCACAGATACGCAGTATTTT.